Below are 9 T cell receptor beta chains sequenced from a single sample in a study of cytomegalovirus exposure and HLA in healthy donors. It was with 60 Vbeta and 13 Jbeta primers that the PCR ran. Libraries were prepared by immunoSEQ multiplex PCR; TCRdb keeps only in-frame clonotypes and omits some of them. The sample holds fewer than 70,000 clones; roughly 83% are singletons and the top ten take 1.5% to 2%. Sequencing input: PBMCs. These TCRs come from a human donor in good health.

The chain employs TRBV6-1 and TRBJ2-7, with D hard to call. The CDR3 consists of 10 residues. The V gene's germline CDR1 is MNHNS and CDR2 SASEGT. Trimming stripped 6 bases from V and 9 bases from J, with 9 bases between. This CDR3 reads CASSDWRQYF. In DNA, the CDR3 is TGTGCCAGCAGCGATTGGAGGCAGTACTTC.

The chain joins TRBV7-8 to TRBJ2-2; D may be TRBD2 (7 bases). The V and J ends lost 0 bases and 5 bases respectively, with 16 bases between them. Germline loops: CDR1 SGHVS, CDR2 FQNEAQ. This CDR3 contains 17 residues. Written as DNA, the CDR3 is TGTGCCAGCAGCTTAGCGCTGGGGGGGGCCGGGACCGGGGAGCTGTTTTTT. Amino acids: CASSLALGGAGTGELFF. Full variable domain (outside the CDR3, taken from reference TRBV7-8 and TRBJ2-2): GAGVSQSPRYKVAKRGQDVALRCDPISGHVSLFWYQQALGQGPEFLTYFQNEAQLDKSGLPSDRFFAERPEGSVSTLKIQRTQQEDSAVYLCASSLALGGAGTGELFFGEGSRLTVL.

The gene calls are TRBV7-9 and TRBJ2-2; D remains ambiguous. This CDR3 has 14 residues. Germline CDR1 SEHNR, CDR2 FQNEAQ (reference sequence). V dropped 1 base and J dropped 5 bases, with 8 bases sitting between them. The CDR3 here is CASSLGGRTGELFF. CDR3 in DNA: TGTGCCAGCAGCTTAGGTGGCAGAACCGGGGAGCTGTTTTTT.

The V call is TRBV21-1, the J call TRBJ2-4; the table gives TRBD2 as D, unverified against the DNA. TRBV21-1 is described as a pseudogene. There are 21 residues in the CDR3. The chain's CDR3 is CASSKASVSSGRPGAKNIQYF. In DNA, the CDR3 is TGTGCCAGCAGCAAAGCGTCGGTTTCTAGCGGGAGGCCGGGGGCCAAAAACATTCAGTACTTC.

The chain links TRBV7-2 to TRBJ2-1, with D perhaps matching TRBD2 (6 bases). Germline CDR1 and CDR2: SGHTA and FQGNSA. This CDR3 is 16 amino acids long. V lost 1 base to trimming and J lost 4 bases, with 14 bases between them. The CDR3 sequence is CASSLEEGNLYNEQFF. For the CDR3, the DNA is TGTGCCAGCAGCTTAGAGGAGGGGAACTTATACAATGAGCAGTTCTTC.

V gene TRBV10-3 combines with J gene TRBJ1-1; D is uncertain. The germline CDR1 and CDR2 sequences are ENHRY and SYGVKD. The CDR3 runs to 14 residues. With 5 bases removed from V and 0 bases from J, the gap between germline ends came to 10 bases. The CDR3 is CAISWSGMNTEAFF. The CDR3 DNA sequence: TGTGCCATCAGTTGGTCAGGTATGAACACTGAAGCTTTCTTT.

The chain combines TRBV6-5 with TRBJ2-7; D is possibly TRBD1 (6 bases). Trimming cost V 8 bases and J 3 bases, with 20 bases left between them. This CDR3 contains 15 residues. Per the germline V gene, CDR1 is MNHEY and CDR2 is SVGAGI. The CDR3, as DNA: TGTGCCAGCGGGCAGGGACACCTCCCATTCTACGAGCAGTACTTC. Amino acid sequence: CASGQGHLPFYEQYF.

V is TRBV28 and J is TRBJ2-7; possibly TRBD1 for D (5 bases). Germline CDR1 is MDHEN and CDR2 is SYDVKM. Trimming left V 2 bases short and J 3 bases short, with 17 bases between. The CDR3 contains 16 residues. CDR3 protein: CASSLRGRVGHYEQYF. CDR3 nucleotide sequence: TGTGCCAGCAGTTTAAGGGGTCGGGTAGGCCACTACGAGCAGTACTTC.

This clone was picked up a small number of times. The chain recombines TRBV5-6 with TRBJ1-2; D is undetermined. The CDR3 has 13 amino acids. Germline loops: CDR1 SGHDT, CDR2 YYEEEE. V shed 2 bases and J shed 5 bases, with 10 bases lying between them. In DNA form, the CDR3 reads TGTGCCAGCAGCTTCCCACTATATTATGGCTACACCTTC. Translated, it gives CASSFPLYYGYTF.